This TCR beta chain came from a study of CD8 T cells in ankylosing spondylitis. Study outcomes and limitations: Earlier work had already found some motif variants in reactive arthritis synovial fluid and blood. Disease-linked clones reportedly showed significant enrichment in matched ankylosing spondylitis synovial fluid. A motif in TCR beta, a set of under ten highly homologous variants, appeared characteristic of ankylosing spondylitis blood.

A quantitative 5'-RACE method, one with molecular barcodes, was used to make TCR beta libraries. TCRdb independently ran MiXCR on the 5' RACE reads; one entry per CDR3 protein. The sample lists around 890,000 distinct CDR3 sequences; 12% were seen once. Remarks on this clonotype: Its antigen remains unidentified.

The V gene end was trimmed by 5 bases and the J gene end by 7 bases; junction bases not matched to a gene: 5. The CDR3 loop spans 15 amino acids. The sequence was collected from a male donor with ankylosing spondylitis. This chain connects TRBV12-3 or TRBV12-4 to TRBJ2-1; the match to TRBD2 covers 13 bases. Sequencing was carried out using blood, either unsorted or a sorted T cell fraction (not recorded which). CDR3: CASSPGTSGINEQFF. Here the CDR3 DNA reads TGTGCCAGCAGTCCCGGGACTAGCGGGATAAATGAGCAGTTCTTC.